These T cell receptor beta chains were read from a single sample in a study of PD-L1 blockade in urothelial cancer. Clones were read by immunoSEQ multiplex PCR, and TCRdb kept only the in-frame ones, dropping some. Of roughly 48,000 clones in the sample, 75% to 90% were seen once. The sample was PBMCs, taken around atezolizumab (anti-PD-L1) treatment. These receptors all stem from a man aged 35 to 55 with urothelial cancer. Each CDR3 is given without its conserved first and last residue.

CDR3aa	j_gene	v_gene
ASSADLRGAGNTIY	TRBJ1-3	TRBV9
ASSERTVNEQY	TRBJ2-7	TRBV2
ASSPGRGKNLQETQY	TRBJ2-5	TRBV28
AISASTNNQPQH	TRBJ1-5	TRBV10-3
ASSHGLASTYEQY	TRBJ2-7	TRBV4-1
ASSFKGADGYT	TRBJ1-2	TRBV28
ASSLDRGQETQY	TRBJ2-5	TRBV7-2
ASSPTGYEQY	TRBJ2-7	TRBV27
ASRTSGGGSYEQY	TRBJ2-7	TRBV28
ASSLAGGGDEQF	TRBJ2-1	TRBV7-9
ASSFTSGGNQPQH	TRBJ1-5	TRBV5-6
ASSVGTRSSTEAF	TRBJ1-1	TRBV6-1
ASSLQGGFTEAF	TRBJ1-1	TRBV28
ASSAYSSTGELF	TRBJ2-2	TRBV19
ASSLLGRTLYNEQF	TRBJ2-1	TRBV27
ASSLGLAGGTGELF	TRBJ2-2	TRBV7-3
ASSLAPPRTDTQY	TRBJ2-3	TRBV28
ASSVTDRSGTEAF	TRBJ1-1	TRBV9